Below, 14 T cell receptor beta chains from the same sample are listed, as sequenced in a study of blood T cell repertoires in COVID-19 (dated by TCRdb to 2020 to 2022). Libraries were built with the immunoSEQ multiplex PCR assay. Here the immuneACCESS table is served through TCRdb, limited to in-frame sequences with V and J called. Missing clones are a known gap in these copies; in checked studies unresolved V genes cover under half, and the rest lacks a known reason. Present in this sample are 20,000 to 25,000 clones, around nine tenths of which were seen just once. The ten largest clonotypes hold 8.8% of the sample. The material sequenced was peripheral blood. All receptors derive from a human donor with active COVID-19. The donor label of this sample is uncertain.

The rearrangement joins TRBV6-6 to TRBJ2-7, with TRBD1 as a possible D gene (6 bases). V shed 6 bases and J shed 4 bases, with 16 bases lying between them. The germline CDR1 and CDR2 sequences are MNHNY and SVGAGI (reference sequence). The CDR3 consists of 14 residues. For the CDR3, the DNA is TGTGCCAGCAGCCTAATCCGGGACAATTACGAGCAGTACTTC. This gives the protein CASSLIRDNYEQYF.

The rearrangement links TRBV10-2 to TRBJ2-5; D is undetermined. Germline assignment: CDR1 WSHSY and CDR2 SAAADI. This CDR3 contains 14 residues. Trimming cost V 2 bases and J 5 bases, with 12 bases left between them. The CDR3, as DNA: TGCGCCAGCAGTGAGCCGCCCGGGTATGAGACCCAGTACTTC. Its protein product is CASSEPPGYETQYF.

This chain connects TRBV4-3 to TRBJ1-1; TRBD1 might be the D (5 bases). The CDR3 has 17 amino acids. Germline V lookup: CDR1 LGHNA, CDR2 YSLEER. V lost 0 bases to trimming and J lost 0 bases, with 14 bases between them. The CDR3, as DNA: TGCGCCAGCAGCCAAGATCTAGGGGCTGTCCTGAACACTGAAGCTTTCTTT. Its translation: CASSQDLGAVLNTEAFF.

The chain uses TRBV14 and TRBJ2-2; the D gene is possibly TRBD1 (6 bases). Germline assignment: CDR1 SGHDN and CDR2 FVKESK. The CDR3 runs to 12 residues. V was clipped by 4 bases and J by 8 bases, with 8 bases between them. The CDR3 sequence is CASSLGQGELFF. Here the CDR3 DNA reads TGTGCCAGCAGCCTCGGACAGGGGGAGCTGTTTTTT.

The chain is built from TRBV11-3 and TRBJ1-2; 9 nucleotides match TRBD1. CDR3 length equals 13 residues. From germline, CDR1 is SGHNT and CDR2 YENEEA. With V trimmed by 4 bases and J by 6 bases, 3 bases remained unmatched. This CDR3 reads CASSSDRGHGYTF. The CDR3, as DNA: TGTGCCAGCAGCTCGGACAGGGGCCATGGCTACACCTTC.

This clone was observed once. The chain couples TRBV3-1 (or the pseudogene TRBV3-2) to TRBJ2-5; D unclear. Germline V lookup: CDR1 LGHDT, CDR2 YNNKEL (reference sequence). The CDR3 totals 15 residues. V gave up 0 bases and J gave up 5 bases, with 13 bases separating them. CDR3 sequence reads: CASSQELYLQETQYF. The CDR3 coding sequence is TGTGCCAGCAGCCAAGAGTTGTACCTTCAGGAGACCCAGTACTTC.

The genes are TRBV6-6 and TRBJ2-1; possibly TRBD2 for D (6 bases). Trimming removed 7 bases at V and 9 bases at J, with 25 bases between. This CDR3 comprises 16 residues. The germline gives CDR1 MNHNY, CDR2 SVGAGI (reference sequence). The CDR3 here is CASTLSPAGQRGEQFF. CDR3 coding DNA: TGTGCCAGCACCCTTAGCCCAGCGGGTCAGAGGGGTGAGCAGTTCTTC.

This clone was detected only a few times. V is TRBV7-9 and J is TRBJ1-1, with 7 positions matching TRBD1. CDR3 length equals 11 residues. The V segment lost 5 bases and the J segment 8 bases; nucleotides outside the gene matches: 2. Germline V gene data show CDR1 as SEHNR and CDR2 as FQNEAQ (reference sequence). The CDR3 reads CASSRQGEAFF. Here the CDR3 DNA reads TGTGCCAGCAGCCGACAGGGAGAAGCTTTCTTT.

This clone was counted only a few times. V is TRBV11-3 and J is TRBJ2-3; 9 bases map to TRBD2. V dropped 1 base and J dropped 2; count of bases not matched to a gene: 1. This CDR3 comprises 15 residues. Germline V gives CDR1 SGHNT, CDR2 YENEEA. CDR3 in amino acids: CASSLGLAVTDTQYF. For the CDR3, the DNA is TGTGCCAGCAGCTTAGGACTAGCGGTCACAGATACGCAGTATTTT.

In nucleotides, the CDR3 is TGTGCCAGCAGTACTTACAAGCGGGAGGCCACCTACGAGCAGTACTTC. Protein sequence: CASSTYKREATYEQYF. The chain links TRBV28 to TRBJ2-7, with 9 bases that match TRBD2. This CDR3 comprises 16 residues. Germline CDR1 reads MDHEN; CDR2 reads SYDVKM. V was pared by 5 bases and J by 2 bases, with 10 bases of the junction left unmatched.

In DNA, the CDR3 is TGTGCCAGCAGTCGGTGGGAGAGGAGCTCCTACGAGCAGTACTTC. Its protein is CASSRWERSSYEQYF. The chain links TRBV28 to TRBJ2-7, with D possibly being TRBD2 (5 bases). Trimming shortened V by 5 bases and J by 0 bases, and 14 bases separated the two germline ends. The germline CDR1 and CDR2 sequences are MDHEN and SYDVKM. This CDR3 has 15 amino acids. Full variable domain (remainder filled in from reference TRBV28 and TRBJ2-7): DVKVTQSSRYLVKRTGEKVFLECVQDMDHENMFWYRQDPGLGLRLIYFSYDVKMKEKGDIPEGYSVSREKKERFSLILESASTNQTSMYLCASSRWERSSYEQYFGPGTRLTVT.

J is TRBJ2-7 and V is TRBV9, with a tentative D call TRBD2 (5 bases). Germline V gene lookup returns CDR1 SGDLS and CDR2 YYNGEE. Trimming left V 0 bases short and J 3 bases short, with 13 bases between. The CDR3 loop spans 15 amino acids. CDR3 region: CASSVDSSGLYEQYF. For the CDR3, the DNA is TGTGCCAGCAGCGTAGATAGCAGCGGACTCTACGAGCAGTACTTC.

This sequence joins TRBV7-2 and TRBJ2-3; 7 nucleotides agree with TRBD2. The length of the CDR3 is 14 residues. Germline trimming cut 5 bases from V and 7 bases from J; bases unmatched to any gene: 9. Germline V gene sequence: CDR1 SGHTA, CDR2 FQGNSA. The CDR3 nucleotides read TGTGCCAGCAGCCATGGACTAGTAATAAATACGCAGTATTTT. Its protein product is CASSHGLVINTQYF.

This clone was observed a few times. V usage is TRBV4-1 and J usage is TRBJ2-2, with D possibly being TRBD2 (5 bases). The CDR3 has 14 amino acids. CDR1 and CDR2 (germline): MGHRA, YSYEKL. Trimming took off 1 base at V and 6 bases at J, with 9 bases between the two ends. DNA of the CDR3: TGCGCCAGCAGCCAAGGCACCGGGGCCGGGGAGCTGTTTTTT. This gives the protein CASSQGTGAGELFF.